This T cell receptor beta chain was recovered during a study of Graves' ophthalmopathy and Graves' hyperthyroidism. Certain patients, namely those with other autoimmune diseases, uncontrolled infections, pregnancy or lactation, were excluded. J was trimmed by 3 bases and V by 2 bases; bases with no gene match: 6. The germline CDR1 and CDR2 sequences are MNHEY and SVGAGI. The CDR3 runs 16 residues. RNA transcripts served as template for amplifying TCR beta CDR3 sequences. RT-PCR in the first round used HTBI primers; a second-round multiplex PCR followed. One entry per CDR3 protein results from TCRdb running MiXCR on the multiplex PCR reads. The sample contains around 470,000 distinct CDR3 sequences, about 15% of which appear only once.

The clonotype comes from a woman aged 25 to 39 with Graves' ophthalmopathy. Specimen: blood. This rearrangement joins TRBV6-5 to TRBJ2-7; TRBD1 matches 11 bases. This chain's CDR3 is CASSYTSGTGGYEQYF. The CDR3 DNA follows: TGTGCCAGCAGTTACACTTCCGGGACAGGGGGCTACGAGCAGTACTTC.